The 28 T cell receptor beta chains reported below all come from one sample, sequenced in a study of identical twins. TCRdb used MiXCR to reprocess the 5' RACE reads, holding one entry per CDR3 protein. The profile shows hundreds of thousands of distinct CDR3 sequences, around 12% of them singletons. The data were also submitted as part of a second study, on yellow fever vaccine responses in identical twins.

Sequences were obtained from PBMCs. The source is a woman aged 18-29 years in good health.

This clonotype was seen only a few times. The chain links TRBV7-8 to TRBJ2-5, with 7 bases matching TRBD1. The CDR3 is 13 residues long. After removal of 4 bases from V and 4 bases from J, the junction contained 3 bases not matched to a gene. Germline V CDR1 and CDR2: SGHVS, FQNEAQ. The CDR3 here is CASSWRQGETQYF. In nucleotides, the CDR3 is TGTGCCAGCAGCTGGCGACAGGGAGAGACCCAGTACTTC.

The chain carries TRBV12-3 or TRBV12-4 and TRBJ1-6; TRBD1 is a possible D gene (6 bases). V was shortened by 7 bases and J by 10 bases, with 20 bases between the two germline ends. The CDR3 consists of 15 residues. CDR3 residues: CASTPVWGLQSPLHF. CDR3 nucleotides: TGTGCCAGCACCCCCGTGTGGGGGCTTCAGTCACCCCTCCACTTT.

The chain combines TRBV20-1 with TRBJ1-4, with D unresolved. Germline V CDR1 and CDR2: DFQATT, SNEGSKA (reference sequence). Deletions cut 7 bases from V and 3 bases from J, with 12 bases between. This CDR3 comprises 13 residues. CDR3 sequence (DNA): TGCAGTGTAGGGAGACAACCTAATGAAAAACTGTTTTTT. Translation: CSVGRQPNEKLFF.

This clonotype was seen only a few times. This chain joins TRBV7-9 and TRBJ2-1; D unresolved. Trimming took 5 bases from V and 0 from J, leaving 14 bases between them. This CDR3 comprises 16 residues. The germline CDR1 and CDR2 sequences are SEHNR and FQNEAQ (reference sequence). The CDR3 DNA is TGTGCCAGCAGCCCCCGTTGGTCTAGCTCCTACAATGAGCAGTTCTTC. Residues: CASSPRWSSSYNEQFF.

This clonotype was seen a handful of times. The chain links TRBV9 to TRBJ2-3, with a possible D match to TRBD1 (6 bases). Deletions cut 1 base from V and 2 bases from J, with 8 bases between. CDR1 and CDR2 from the germline V gene are SGDLS and YYNGEE. The CDR3 has 14 residues. CDR3 in amino acids: CASSVQGTTDTQYF. The CDR3 bases are TGTGCCAGCAGCGTACAGGGGACCACAGATACGCAGTATTTT.

Only one count was recorded for this clonotype. The chain combines TRBV5-1 with TRBJ2-5; no clear D. Germline CDR1 SGHRS, CDR2 YFSETQ. The CDR3 loop spans 13 amino acids. Between the trimmed V and J ends, which lost 8 bases and 4 bases, there was a span of 15 bases. DNA of the CDR3: TGCGCCAGTGGAACGGGCAAGAGAGAGACCCAGTACTTC. This encodes CASGTGKRETQYF.

The V and J genes are TRBV5-6 and TRBJ2-1, with TRBD2 matching over 9 bases. The junction had 7 bases not matched to a gene; V was cut back by 4 bases and J by 5 bases. The CDR3 has 15 amino acids. CDR1 and CDR2 from the germline V gene are SGHDT and YYEEEE. This CDR3 reads CASSKTSGPNNEQFF. CDR3 nucleotides: TGTGCCAGCAGCAAGACTAGCGGACCAAACAATGAGCAGTTCTTC. The full variable domain, with the rest looked up from reference TRBV5-6 and TRBJ2-1, is DAGVTQSPTHLIKTRGQQVTLRCSPKSGHDTVSWYQQALGQGPQFIFQYYEEEERQRGNFPDRFSGHQFPNYSSELNVNALLLGDSALYLCASSKTSGPNNEQFFGPGTRLTVL.

This clonotype appeared a few times. V usage is TRBV24-1 and J usage is TRBJ2-1, with no clear D. Germline lookup yields CDR1 KGHDR and CDR2 SFDVKD. The V gene lost 4 bases and the J gene lost 10 bases, with 10 bases spanning the gap. There are 12 residues in the CDR3. The CDR3 DNA is TGTGCCACCAGTGACCGTCCAGAAGAGCAGTTCTTC. This codes for CATSDRPEEQFF.

The rearrangement uses TRBV28 and TRBJ2-3; 8 nucleotides align to TRBD2. V was clipped by 1 base and J by 1 base; unmatched bases: 7. CDR3 length: 17 residues. The germline gives CDR1 MDHEN, CDR2 SYDVKM. CDR3 nucleotides: TGTGCCAGCAGTTTATCGGGGGGGGAGGTGGGCACAGATACGCAGTATTTT. Translation gives CASSLSGGEVGTDTQYF.

This clonotype was counted between two and nine times. The rearrangement joins TRBV11-2 to TRBJ2-4; 9 nucleotides align to TRBD2. The CDR3 length is 16 residues. The germline CDR1 and CDR2 sequences are SGHAT and FQNNGV. The J segment lost 3 bases and the V segment lost 5 bases, leaving 8 bases of the junction unmatched. CDR3 in amino acids: CASSHRLAELKNIQYF. CDR3 bases: TGTGCCAGCAGCCACCGACTAGCGGAGCTCAAAAACATTCAGTACTTC.

The chain couples TRBV20-1 to TRBJ2-5, with unresolved D. Trimming left V 4 bases short and J 5 bases short, with 17 bases between. This CDR3 spans 14 amino acids. In germline, CDR1 is DFQATT, CDR2 SNEGSKA (reference sequence). CDR3 bases: TGCAGTGCTACCGGTGGTTTCGGTGGTGAGACCCAGTACTTC. The encoded protein is CSATGGFGGETQYF.

The CDR3 DNA reads as TGTGCCAGCGGAGTGAACACCGGGGAGCTGTTTTTT. This encodes CASGVNTGELFF. The V and J genes are TRBV27 and TRBJ2-2; no clear D. The V end lost 8 bases, the J end lost 1 base, and 5 bases lay between the germline ends. The CDR3 runs to 12 residues. The germline gives CDR1 MNHEY, CDR2 SMNVEV (reference sequence).

This chain uses TRBV20-1 with TRBJ2-7; 9 bases are shared with TRBD2. The CDR3 runs to 15 residues. The J segment lost 5 bases and the V segment lost 2 bases, leaving 10 bases of the junction unmatched. CDR1 is DFQATT and CDR2 is SNEGSKA in the germline V gene (reference sequence). The CDR3 coding sequence is TGCAGTGCTAGAAATAGCGGGAGTTTTAATGACGAGCAGTACTTC. It specifies CSARNSGSFNDEQYF.

This rearrangement joins TRBV6-2 or TRBV6-3 to TRBJ1-1, with D possibly TRBD1 on 6 matching bases. Germline-derived CDR1 and CDR2 are MNHEY and SVGEGT. Trimming cost V 6 bases and J 1 base, with 18 bases left between them. The length of the CDR3 is 16 residues. The CDR3 sequence is CASRPSPTGGNTEAFF. DNA for the CDR3: TGTGCCAGCAGACCCAGCCCGACAGGTGGGAACACTGAAGCTTTCTTT.

The CDR3 loop is CASSQDVRETQYF. CDR3 nucleotide sequence: TGTGCCAGCAGCCAAGATGTGCGGGAGACCCAGTACTTC. This sequence joins TRBV4-2 and TRBJ2-5; D is undetermined. Trimming removed 0 bases from V and 5 bases from J, with 7 bases in between. Germline V gene sequence: CDR1 LGHNA, CDR2 YNFKEQ. This CDR3 has 13 residues.

This clonotype has a handful of counts. The CDR3: CSARLAGGRQETQYF. The CDR3, as DNA: TGCAGTGCTAGACTAGCGGGAGGGCGGCAAGAGACCCAGTACTTC. The V call is TRBV20-1, the J call TRBJ2-5, with 12 bases aligning to TRBD2. The trim removed 2 bases at V and 2 bases at J, leaving 3 bases unmatched. CDR3 length: 15 amino acids. The germline CDR1 and CDR2 sequences are DFQATT and SNEGSKA (reference sequence).

This rearrangement joins TRBV10-1 to TRBJ2-2; D is unresolved. The CDR3 spans 16 residues. Between the trimmed V and J ends, which lost 2 bases and 1 base, there was a span of 11 bases. The V gene's germline CDR1 is WNHNN and CDR2 SYGVQD (reference sequence). As DNA, the CDR3 is TGCGCCAGCAGTGAGGGCACCCTCCTGAACACCGGGGAGCTGTTTTTT. Protein: CASSEGTLLNTGELFF.

The V and J genes are TRBV3-1 and TRBJ2-3, with D possibly being TRBD2 (7 bases). Germline loops: CDR1 LGHDT, CDR2 YNNKEL (reference sequence). The CDR3 is 17 residues long. The V end lost 1 base, the J end lost 4 bases, and 18 bases lay between the germline ends. The CDR3 DNA reads as TGTGCCAGCAGCCAAGGGGCGGGGGCCCGGGGGTCAGATACGCAGTATTTT. Amino acids: CASSQGAGARGSDTQYF.

This clonotype has more than one count but fewer than ten. The genes are TRBV7-8 and TRBJ1-1; 7 bases fit TRBD1. The CDR3 runs 14 residues. Germline V lookup: CDR1 SGHVS, CDR2 FQNEAQ. The junction had 4 bases not matched to a gene; V was cut back by 4 bases and J by 2 bases. The CDR3 nucleotides read TGTGCCAGCAGCTCAGACAGGGACAACACTGAAGCTTTCTTT. As protein: CASSSDRDNTEAFF.

The rearrangement links TRBV5-1 to TRBJ2-3; TRBD1 matches at 10 bases. Germline CDR1 is SGHRS and CDR2 is YFSETQ. The J segment lost 3 bases and the V segment lost 7 bases, leaving 8 bases of the junction unmatched. CDR3 size: 15 residues. CDR3 amino acids: CASCRTGGMTDTQYF. For the CDR3, the DNA is TGCGCCAGCTGTCGGACAGGGGGGATGACAGATACGCAGTATTTT.

There are a few counts of this clonotype. V is TRBV28 and J is TRBJ2-2; TRBD1 is a possible D gene (6 bases). CDR3 size: 15 residues. Trimming pared 2 bases from V and 4 bases from J, leaving 11 bases between. CDR1 is MDHEN, CDR2 SYDVKM, per germline. The CDR3 region is CASSLGHRVTGELFF. DNA of the CDR3: TGTGCCAGCAGTTTAGGGCACAGGGTCACCGGGGAGCTGTTTTTT. Combining the CDR3 with reference TRBV28 and TRBJ2-2 gives the whole variable domain DVKVTQSSRYLVKRTGEKVFLECVQDMDHENMFWYRQDPGLGLRLIYFSYDVKMKEKGDIPEGYSVSREKKERFSLILESASTNQTSMYLCASSLGHRVTGELFFGEGSRLTVL.

This clonotype has more than one count but fewer than ten. This chain joins TRBV5-6 and TRBJ1-1; D uncertain. The CDR3 length is 12 residues. The germline V gene encodes CDR1 SGHDT and CDR2 YYEEEE. Deletions cut 7 bases from V and 4 bases from J, with 11 bases between. The CDR3 reads CASLGSSTEAFF. The CDR3 bases are TGTGCCAGCCTAGGGAGTTCCACTGAAGCTTTCTTT.

This clonotype occurred many times. DNA for the CDR3: TGTGCCAGCAGCTTACAGGCCACTGAAGCTTTCTTT. This translates into CASSLQATEAFF. The V call is TRBV12-3 or TRBV12-4, the J call TRBJ1-1; perhaps TRBD1 as D (5 bases). The CDR3 is 12 amino acids. V was pared by 6 bases and J by 4 bases, with 9 bases between.

This clonotype occurred a few times. The chain joins TRBV9 to TRBJ1-4; D call uncertain. The CDR3 is 14 residues long. Germline CDR1 is SGDLS and CDR2 is YYNGEE. V was trimmed by 3 bases and J by 4 bases, leaving 10 bases between them. CDR3 region: CASSGRGNNEKLFF. DNA of the CDR3: TGTGCCAGCAGCGGGCGGGGTAATAATGAAAAACTGTTTTTT.

This clonotype appeared a few times. This chain links TRBV18 with TRBJ2-5; 7 nucleotides line up with TRBD2. Germline trimming cut 4 bases from V and 5 bases from J; bases unmatched to any gene: 7. Per the germline V gene, CDR1 is KGHSH and CDR2 is LQKENI. The CDR3 is made up of 14 amino acids. The CDR3 DNA follows: TGTGCCAGCTCACGGGACTACCATGAGGAGACCCAGTACTTC. This encodes CASSRDYHEETQYF.

A few counts support this clonotype. V and J are TRBV5-1 and TRBJ1-1; a weak D match, TRBD1 (6 bases). Trimming pared 2 bases from V and 0 bases from J, leaving 14 bases between. Germline CDR1 and CDR2: SGHRS and YFSETQ. This CDR3 spans 16 amino acids. This CDR3 reads CASSFGQGLMNTEAFF. The CDR3 coding sequence is TGCGCCAGCAGCTTCGGGCAGGGGCTAATGAACACTGAAGCTTTCTTT.

V gene TRBV2 combines with J gene TRBJ2-7, with no clear D. CDR1 SNHLY and CDR2 FYNNEI come from the germline V gene. The CDR3 sequence is 12 residues long. V lost 5 bases to trimming and J lost 3 bases, with 8 bases between them. The CDR3 loop is CASSSGSYEQYV. The CDR3 DNA is TGTGCCAGCAGTTCGGGCAGCTACGAGCAGTACGTC.

This clonotype appeared a few times. V is TRBV10-3 and J is TRBJ1-2; D remains unclear. Germline V gene lookup returns CDR1 ENHRY and CDR2 SYGVKD. The V end lost 9 bases, the J end lost 2 bases, and 13 bases lay between the germline ends. The CDR3 consists of 13 residues. This CDR3 is CAISETENYGYTF. The CDR3 DNA follows: TGTGCCATTTCTGAGACGGAAAACTATGGCTACACCTTC.